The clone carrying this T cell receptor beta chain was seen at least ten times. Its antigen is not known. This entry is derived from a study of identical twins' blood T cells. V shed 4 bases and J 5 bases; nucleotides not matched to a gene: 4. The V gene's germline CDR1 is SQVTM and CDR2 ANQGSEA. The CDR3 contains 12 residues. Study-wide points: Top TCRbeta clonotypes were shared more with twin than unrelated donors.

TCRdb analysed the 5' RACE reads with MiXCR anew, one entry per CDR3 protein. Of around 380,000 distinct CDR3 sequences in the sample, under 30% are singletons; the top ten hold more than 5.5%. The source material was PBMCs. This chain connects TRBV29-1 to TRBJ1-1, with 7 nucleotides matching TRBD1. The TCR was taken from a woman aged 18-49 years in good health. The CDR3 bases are TGCAGCGTTGGACAGGGAAGGACTGAAGCTTTCTTT. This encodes CSVGQGRTEAFF.